This T cell receptor beta chain was identified in a study of beta chain features in type 1 diabetes. This clone turned up a few times. Looked up from germline, CDR1 is LGHNA and CDR2 is YNFKEQ. The length of the CDR3 is 17 residues. V gave up 0 bases and J gave up 0 bases, with 9 bases separating them. The sequenced template was cDNA made from the entire isolated RNA. Libraries were prepared by immunoSEQ multiplex PCR; TCRdb keeps only in-frame clonotypes and omits some of them. The sample includes more than 150,000 clones, around 10% seen only once; the top ten take around 2%. The J gene is TRBJ1-6, the V gene TRBV4-2, with D uncertain. Input material: central memory CD4+ T cells from blood. The receptor was derived from a man aged 18 to 35 in good health. The CDR3 loop reads CASSQDPQTSYNSPLHF. The CDR3 DNA reads TGTGCCAGCAGCCAAGATCCGCAGACCTCCTATAATTCACCCCTCCACTTT.